Detailed here is one TCR beta chain. The source of the sample is a study of T cells in localized non-small cell lung cancer. Assay used: immunoSEQ multiplex PCR; TCRdb lists only in-frame clones, some missing. The sample carries around 50,000 clones, roughly 85% recorded once. The CDR3 length is 15 residues. The J segment lost 2 bases and the V segment lost 0 bases, leaving 1 base of the junction unmatched. Germline lookup yields CDR1 SGHDT and CDR2 YYEEEE. The clonotype comes from a woman aged 40 to 75 with stage I lung adenocarcinoma. Sequences were derived from peripheral blood, sampled before any cancer treatment. The J gene is TRBJ2-1, the V gene TRBV5-6, with 8 nucleotides matching TRBD1. Here the CDR3 reads CASSLEDRAYNEQFF. CDR3 DNA: TGTGCCAGCAGCTTGGAGGACAGGGCCTACAATGAGCAGTTCTTC.